This passage covers 25 T cell receptor beta chains from one sample sequenced in a study of human T cells and chemical hapten exposure. The time point denotes: patch test 1, 2 weeks after DPC sensitization. Treatment: therapeutic diphenylcyclopropenone sensitization with weekly scalp DPC. TCRdb fed the RACE reads into MiXCR, producing one record per CDR3 protein. The sample has fewer than 150,000 distinct CDR3 sequences, roughly an eighth seen once. This sample comprised whole blood, obtained in connection with sensitization to the hapten diphenylcyclopropenone (DPC). The receptors originated from a man aged 18 to 29 with alopecia areata. Some clones in this sample may be carry-over from other donors' samples.

This clonotype was counted between two and nine times. This rearrangement joins TRBV20-1 to TRBJ1-6, with TRBD1 identical over 8 bases. V dropped 6 bases and J dropped 6; count of bases not matched to a gene: 4. Germline V gene sequence: CDR1 DFQATT, CDR2 SNEGSKA (reference sequence). CDR3 length: 13 amino acids. The CDR3 is CSAADRANSPLHF. For the CDR3, the DNA is TGCAGTGCCGCGGACAGGGCTAATTCACCCCTCCACTTT.

The V call is TRBV20-1, the J call TRBJ2-7, with D possibly matching TRBD1 (5 bases). Trimming pared 1 base from V and 5 bases from J, leaving 15 bases between. The CDR3 spans 14 residues. Germline V gene data show CDR1 as DFQATT and CDR2 as SNEGSKA (reference sequence). The CDR3 region has the DNA TGCAGTGCTAGAGCCGCAGCAGGGCTTAACGAGCAGTACTTC. It is translated as CSARAAAGLNEQYF.

This clonotype was seen more than once but under ten times. The chain uses TRBV15 and TRBJ1-4; D not certain. The CDR3 totals 16 residues. V lost 5 bases and J lost 2, with 15 bases in between. The V gene's germline CDR1 is LNHNV and CDR2 YYDKDF (reference sequence). The CDR3 DNA sequence: TGTGCCACCAGCCGTCGACCCTCGGAGACTAATGAAAAACTGTTTTTT. Its protein product is CATSRRPSETNEKLFF. Full variable domain (outside the CDR3, taken from reference TRBV15 and TRBJ1-4): DAMVIQNPRYQVTQFGKPVTLSCSQTLNHNVMYWYQQKSSQAPKLLFHYYDKDFNNEADTPDNFQSRRPNTSFCFLDIRSPGLGDTAMYLCATSRRPSETNEKLFFGSGTQLSVL.

The sample holds a few counts of this clonotype. The chain links TRBV6-4 to TRBJ2-1; 10 bases are a match to TRBD1. J gave up 7 bases and V 2 bases, and 2 bases lay outside the gene matches. This CDR3 region has 14 residues. The V gene's germline CDR1 is MRHNA and CDR2 SNTAGT. The CDR3 DNA reads TGTGCCAGCAGTGACGGACAGGGGGGTAATGAGCAGTTCTTC. Translating it yields CASSDGQGGNEQFF.

This clonotype was detected a few times. This rearrangement joins TRBV7-8 to TRBJ2-7; D possibly corresponds to TRBD1 (5 bases). The CDR3 extends over 13 amino acids. The V end was cut by 5 bases, the J end by 3 bases, with 11 bases between. Germline CDR1 reads SGHVS; CDR2 reads FQNEAQ. As DNA, the CDR3 is TGTGCCAGCAGCAATGGGGCCAACTACGAGCAGTACGTC. Translation: CASSNGANYEQYV.

At least ten counts were recorded for this clonotype. This chain joins TRBV7-3 and TRBJ2-5; TRBD2 agrees at 10 bases. The CDR3 length is 16 residues. Germline-derived CDR1 and CDR2 are SGHTA and FQGTGA. Trimming cost V 0 bases and J 5 bases; bases outside gene matches: 6. CDR3: CASSLTSGGVKETQYF. The CDR3 DNA follows: TGTGCCAGCAGCTTAACAAGCGGGGGGGTTAAGGAGACCCAGTACTTC. Variable domain in full (rest from reference TRBV7-3 and TRBJ2-5): GAGVSQTPSNKVTEKGKYVELRCDPISGHTALYWYRQSLGQGPEFLIYFQGTGAADDSGLPNDRFFAVRPEGSVSTLKIQRTERGDSAVYLCASSLTSGGVKETQYFGPGTRLLVL.

This clonotype was recorded a few times. This rearrangement joins TRBV19 to TRBJ1-1; no clear D gene. Germline lookup yields CDR1 LNHDA and CDR2 SQIVND (reference sequence). The CDR3 totals 13 residues. Between the trimmed V and J ends, which lost 3 bases and 1 base, there was a span of 6 bases. In DNA, the CDR3 is TGTGCCAGTAGTATCCAGTCGAACACTGAAGCTTTCTTT. Its translation: CASSIQSNTEAFF.

The table lists this clonotype with a few counts. The chain employs TRBV4-3 and TRBJ2-4; 10 nucleotides line up with TRBD2. The germline CDR1 and CDR2 sequences are LGHNA and YSLEER. With V trimmed by 1 base and J by 1 base, 13 bases remained unmatched. CDR3 length: 20 amino acids. DNA for the CDR3: TGCGCCAGCAGCCAAGTTTTGGGACTAGCGAATCGACCTGCCAAAAACATTCAGTACTTC. Protein: CASSQVLGLANRPAKNIQYF.

This clonotype has only a few counts. The V gene is TRBV23-1, the J gene TRBJ2-7, with 13 bases aligning to TRBD2. TRBV23-1 falls under the ORF class, with uncertain function. This CDR3 contains 16 residues. The V segment lost 2 bases and the J segment 6 bases; nucleotides outside the gene matches: 7. The CDR3 spells CASSQKRTSGGGEQYV. The CDR3 bases are TGCGCCAGCAGTCAAAAAAGGACTAGCGGGGGTGGCGAGCAGTACGTC.

The chain combines TRBV7-2 with TRBJ1-2; D is perhaps TRBD1 (5 bases). Per the germline V gene, CDR1 is SGHTA and CDR2 is FQGNSA. CDR3 length equals 14 residues. The V gene lost 6 bases and the J gene lost 6 bases, with 17 bases spanning the gap. This CDR3 is CASRIGTDRDGYTF. CDR3 in DNA: TGTGCCAGCAGAATTGGGACCGACAGAGATGGCTACACCTTC.

There are many counts of this clonotype. V gene TRBV20-1 combines with J gene TRBJ1-1, with 9 bases aligning to TRBD1. The length of the CDR3 is 14 residues. The V and J ends lost 0 bases and 6 bases, in that order; junction bases with no gene match: 5. Germline V gene lookup returns CDR1 DFQATT and CDR2 SNEGSKA (reference sequence). In DNA form, the CDR3 reads TGCAGTGCTAGAGATTGGGACAGGGATGCTGAAGCTTTCTTT. It is translated as CSARDWDRDAEAFF.

The chain couples TRBV7-2 to TRBJ1-6; D ambiguous. Germline values: CDR1 SGHTA, CDR2 FQGNSA. The CDR3 spans 15 residues. Deletions cut 2 bases from V and 15 bases from J, with 20 bases between. The CDR3 nucleotides are TGTGCCAGCAGCTTAAGGTCGGGAGGTATTATGGTCCTCCACTTT. It encodes CASSLRSGGIMVLHF.

This chain links TRBV4-1 with TRBJ2-5; TRBD1 matches at 9 bases. CDR1 MGHRA and CDR2 YSYEKL come from the germline V gene. Trimming removed 6 bases from V and 5 bases from J; junction bases left unmatched: 7. This CDR3 has 14 residues. CDR3 protein: CASSRTGEWETQYF. CDR3 nucleotides: TGCGCCAGCAGTCGGACAGGGGAATGGGAGACCCAGTACTTC.

A few counts support this clonotype. The rearrangement joins TRBV25-1 to TRBJ2-3, with D possibly TRBD1 on 6 matching bases. The V gene's germline CDR1 is MGHDK and CDR2 SYGVNS. The CDR3 is 15 residues long. V was clipped by 3 bases and J by 1 base, with 11 bases between them. CDR3 protein: CASSDGGAGTDTQYF. The CDR3 bases are TGTGCCAGCAGTGATGGGGGCGCGGGCACAGATACGCAGTATTTT. The complete variable domain, with remaining parts taken from reference TRBV25-1 and TRBJ2-3, reads EADIYQTPRYLVIGTGKKITLECSQTMGHDKMYWYQQDPGMELHLIHYSYGVNSTEKGDLSSESTVSRIRTEHFPLTLESARPSHTSQYLCASSDGGAGTDTQYFGPGTRLTVL.

V is TRBV5-4 and J is TRBJ2-3; 11 bases line up with TRBD2. Germline V gene data show CDR1 as SGHNT and CDR2 as YYREEE (reference sequence). The CDR3 is 16 amino acids. With 4 bases clipped from V and 2 bases from J, the junction kept 6 bases outside the gene matches. CDR3 protein: CASSGRLAGITDTQYF. The CDR3 DNA sequence: TGTGCCAGCAGCGGACGACTAGCGGGGATCACAGATACGCAGTATTTT.

This chain joins TRBV29-1 and TRBJ2-7, with D tentatively TRBD2 (7 bases). Per the germline V gene, CDR1 is SQVTM and CDR2 is ANQGSEA. The CDR3 extends over 12 amino acids. Trimming left V 5 bases short and J 4 bases short, with 12 bases between. The CDR3 DNA reads as TGCAGCGTTCGGGGGGCTGGGTACGAGCAGTACTTC. Translating gives CSVRGAGYEQYF.

CDR3 nucleotides: TGCGCCAGCAGCCAATCCACCGGGACAGGGGCCACCGGGGAGCTGTTTTTT. Its protein product is CASSQSTGTGATGELFF. The chain uses TRBV4-3 and TRBJ2-2; TRBD1 matches 10 bases. The germline V gene has CDR1 LGHNA and CDR2 YSLEER. Trimming took 2 bases from V and 4 from J; bases not matched to a gene: 7. The CDR3 loop spans 17 amino acids.

This clonotype was seen ten or more times. This chain joins TRBV7-9 and TRBJ2-1, with D possibly being TRBD1 (5 bases). The CDR3 is 14 residues long. Per germline, CDR1 SEHNR and CDR2 FQNEAQ (reference sequence). V was trimmed by 5 bases and J by 2 bases, leaving 10 bases between them. The chain's CDR3 is CASSTRVTYNEQFF. CDR3 DNA sequence: TGTGCCAGCAGCACCAGGGTTACCTACAATGAGCAGTTCTTC.

The chain employs TRBV5-1 and TRBJ1-5; tentative D call: TRBD1 (6 bases). Germline-derived CDR1 and CDR2 are SGHRS and YFSETQ. V was trimmed by 1 base and J by 2 bases, leaving 10 bases between them. The CDR3 consists of 15 residues. CDR3 residues: CASSLTGLGNQPQHF. The CDR3 DNA reads TGCGCCAGCAGCTTGACAGGGTTGGGCAATCAGCCCCAGCATTTT.

This clonotype was seen only a few times. CDR3: CAISETAVTNYGYTF. The CDR3 nucleotides read TGTGCCATCAGTGAAACGGCAGTAACTAACTATGGCTACACCTTC. The chain employs TRBV10-3 and TRBJ1-2; D is unclear. The CDR3 contains 15 residues. Trimming took off 3 bases at V and 0 bases at J, with 11 bases between the two ends. The germline gives CDR1 ENHRY, CDR2 SYGVKD.

This clonotype was detected a few times. The chain uses TRBV29-1 and TRBJ2-3, with 8 bases identical to TRBD2. J was trimmed by 7 bases and V by 6 bases; bases with no gene match: 6. Germline CDR1 SQVTM, CDR2 ANQGSEA. The CDR3 is made up of 12 amino acids. CDR3 protein: CSVPDSGNTQYF. For the CDR3, the DNA is TGCAGCGTCCCCGATAGCGGGAATACGCAGTATTTT.

The V call is TRBV5-1, the J call TRBJ1-1, with a weak D call TRBD1 (5 bases). Between the trimmed V and J ends, which lost 0 bases and 5 bases, there was a span of 11 bases. Germline lookup yields CDR1 SGHRS and CDR2 YFSETQ. The CDR3 has 14 amino acids. The CDR3 sequence: CASSLGAGGTEAFF. The CDR3 DNA follows: TGCGCCAGCAGCTTGGGGGCCGGGGGGACTGAAGCTTTCTTT. The variable domain in full, completed from reference TRBV5-1 and TRBJ1-1, reads KAGVTQTPRYLIKTRGQQVTLSCSPISGHRSVSWYQQTPGQGLQFLFEYFSETQRNKGNFPGRFSGRQFSNSRSEMNVSTLELGDSALYLCASSLGAGGTEAFFGQGTRLTVV.

This clonotype was seen a handful of times. A read error is likely, as this CDR3 ends without the conserved phenylalanine or tryptophan. The DNA is left out, because the CDR3 cannot be placed on it with certainty; the CDR3 is given as TCRdb lists it. The V gene is TRBV6-5, the J gene TRBJ2-4; TRBD1, the table's D call, lacks a check against the DNA. A total of 10 residues make up the CDR3, ends included. Germline V gene lookup returns CDR1 MNHEY and CDR2 SVGAGI. The CDR3 protein is CASSYSLSRL.

The V and J genes are TRBV29-1 and TRBJ1-5; possibly TRBD1 for D (5 bases). The CDR3 runs 14 residues. Trimming took 4 bases from V and 1 from J, leaving 11 bases between them. Germline V gene sequence: CDR1 SQVTM, CDR2 ANQGSEA. The CDR3 is CSVGGWGSNQPQHF. CDR3 sequence (DNA): TGCAGCGTTGGCGGGTGGGGCAGCAATCAGCCCCAGCATTTT.

This clonotype has a handful of counts. V and J are TRBV5-1 and TRBJ2-3, with a weak D call TRBD1 (5 bases). Trimming cost V 6 bases and J 2 bases, with 13 bases left between them. This CDR3 has 14 residues. CDR1 and CDR2 (germline): SGHRS, YFSETQ. CDR3 sequence (DNA): TGCGCCAGCAACAAGGACACCGTCACAGATACGCAGTATTTT. Translating it yields CASNKDTVTDTQYF.